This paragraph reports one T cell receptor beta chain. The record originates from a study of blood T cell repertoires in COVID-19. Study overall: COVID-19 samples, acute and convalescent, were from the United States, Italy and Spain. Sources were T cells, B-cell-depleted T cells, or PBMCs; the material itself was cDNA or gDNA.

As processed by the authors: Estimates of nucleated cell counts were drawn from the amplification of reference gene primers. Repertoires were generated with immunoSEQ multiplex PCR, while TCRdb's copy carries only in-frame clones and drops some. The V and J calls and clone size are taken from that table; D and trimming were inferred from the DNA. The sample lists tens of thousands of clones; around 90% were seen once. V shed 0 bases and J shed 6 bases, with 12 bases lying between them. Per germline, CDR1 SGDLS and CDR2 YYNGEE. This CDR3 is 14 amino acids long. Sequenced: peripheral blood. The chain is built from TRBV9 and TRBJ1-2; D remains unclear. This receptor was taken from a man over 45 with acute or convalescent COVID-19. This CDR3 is CASSVDNSHNGYTF. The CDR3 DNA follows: TGTGCCAGCAGCGTAGATAACAGCCACAATGGCTACACCTTC. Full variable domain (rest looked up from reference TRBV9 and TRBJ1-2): DSGVTQTPKHLITATGQRVTLRCSPRSGDLSVYWYQQSLDQGLQFLIQYYNGEERAKGNILERFSAQQFPDLHSELNLSSLELGDSALYFCASSVDNSHNGYTFGSGTRLTVV.